This entry describes one T cell receptor (beta chain). Researchers made TCR beta libraries by using iRepertoire HTBI primers and running Arm-PCR on CDR3 regions. MiXCR, applied by TCRdb to the multiplex PCR reads, yields one record per CDR3 protein. The profile shows a few hundred thousand distinct CDR3 sequences, roughly 21% of them singletons. The V and J ends lost 0 bases and 1 base respectively, with 6 bases between them. The CDR3 extends over 13 amino acids. Germline CDR1 is GTSNPN and CDR2 is SVGIG (reference sequence). Time point specified: persistent/refractory GD, antithyroid drugs over 5 years with positive TRAb. PBMC-derived RNA was used for the TCR library. These data originate in a study of regulatory T cells in long-lasting Graves disease.

The sequence derives from a female donor with Graves disease. The source material was peripheral blood mononuclear cells (PBMCs), sampled when the disease was refractory, from a patient treated with antithyroid drugs. The genes are TRBV30 and TRBJ1-1; no firm D call. As DNA, the CDR3 is TGTGCCTGGAGTGTAGCAACGAACACTGAAGCTTTCTTT. Protein sequence: CAWSVATNTEAFF.